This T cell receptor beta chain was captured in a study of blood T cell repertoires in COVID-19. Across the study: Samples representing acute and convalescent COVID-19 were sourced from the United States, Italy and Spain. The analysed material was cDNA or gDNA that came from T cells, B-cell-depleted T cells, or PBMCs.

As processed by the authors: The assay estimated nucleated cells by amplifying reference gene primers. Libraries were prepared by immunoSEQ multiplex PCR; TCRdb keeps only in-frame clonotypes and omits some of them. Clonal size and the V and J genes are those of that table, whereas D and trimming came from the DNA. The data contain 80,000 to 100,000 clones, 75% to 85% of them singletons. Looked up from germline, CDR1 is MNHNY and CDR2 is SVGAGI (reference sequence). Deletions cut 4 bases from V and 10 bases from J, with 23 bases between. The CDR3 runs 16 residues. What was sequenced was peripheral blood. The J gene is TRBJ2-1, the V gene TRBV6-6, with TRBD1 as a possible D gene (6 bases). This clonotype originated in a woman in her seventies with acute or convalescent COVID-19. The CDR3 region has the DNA TGTGCCAGCAGTTTGCCCCTCGGACAGTGGCCCGCAGAGCAGTTCTTC. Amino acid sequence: CASSLPLGQWPAEQFF.